This T cell receptor (beta chain) was identified during a study of T cell clones after liver transplantation. Background on the study: Samples came from ITN030ST, which attempted immunosuppression withdrawal within 2 years of liver transplantation. Draws occurred before transplant, before withdrawal, and after complete or failed withdrawal. Whole-study findings and limits: A significant post-transplant drop in circulating graft-donor-reactive CD4 TCRbeta sequences occurred in most of the 8 subjects. Small, mixed patient groups and varying post-transplant times limit these conclusions.

TCRdb's copy holds only in-frame clones and misses some; the assay was immunoSEQ multiplex PCR. The sample lists tens of thousands of clones; 70% to 85% were seen once. Germline V gene lookup returns CDR1 SGHDT and CDR2 YYEEEE. Trimming left V 1 base short and J 8 bases short, with 15 bases between. The CDR3 has 14 residues. This clone was counted a single time. No antigen is known for it. The chain recombines TRBV5-6 with TRBJ1-2, with D possibly TRBD1 on 6 matching bases. The clonotype was recovered from a human patient who received a liver transplant. Among the T cells, some may be from the graft donor. Source: CD4+ T cells from blood, taken around 45 months after liver transplant. DNA of the CDR3: TGTGCCAGCAGCTTGACAGGGAGGGGTACCGGCTACACCTTC. It is translated as CASSLTGRGTGYTF.